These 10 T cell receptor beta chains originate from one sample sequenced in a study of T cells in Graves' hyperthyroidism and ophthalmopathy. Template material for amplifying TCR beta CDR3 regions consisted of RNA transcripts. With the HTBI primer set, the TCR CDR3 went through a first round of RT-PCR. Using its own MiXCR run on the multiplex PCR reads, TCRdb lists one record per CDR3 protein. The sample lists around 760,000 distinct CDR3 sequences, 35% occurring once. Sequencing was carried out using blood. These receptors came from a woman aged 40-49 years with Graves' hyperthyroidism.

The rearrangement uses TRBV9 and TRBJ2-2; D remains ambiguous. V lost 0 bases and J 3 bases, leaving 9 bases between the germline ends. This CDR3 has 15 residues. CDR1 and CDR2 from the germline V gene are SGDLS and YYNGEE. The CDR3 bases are TGTGCCAGCAGCGTAGACCGGTGGGACACCGGGGAGCTGTTTTTT. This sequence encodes CASSVDRWDTGELFF. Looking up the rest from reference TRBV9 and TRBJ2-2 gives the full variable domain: DSGVTQTPKHLITATGQRVTLRCSPRSGDLSVYWYQQSLDQGLQFLIQYYNGEERAKGNILERFSAQQFPDLHSELNLSSLELGDSALYFCASSVDRWDTGELFFGEGSRLTVL.

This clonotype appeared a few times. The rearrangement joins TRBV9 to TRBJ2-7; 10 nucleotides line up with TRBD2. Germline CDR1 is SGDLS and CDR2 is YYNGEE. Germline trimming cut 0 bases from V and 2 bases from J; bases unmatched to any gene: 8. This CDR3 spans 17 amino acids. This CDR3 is CASSVGASGGQTYEQYF. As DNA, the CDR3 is TGTGCCAGCAGCGTAGGGGCTAGCGGGGGCCAGACCTACGAGCAGTACTTC. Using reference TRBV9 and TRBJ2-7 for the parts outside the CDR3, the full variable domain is DSGVTQTPKHLITATGQRVTLRCSPRSGDLSVYWYQQSLDQGLQFLIQYYNGEERAKGNILERFSAQQFPDLHSELNLSSLELGDSALYFCASSVGASGGQTYEQYFGPGTRLTVT.

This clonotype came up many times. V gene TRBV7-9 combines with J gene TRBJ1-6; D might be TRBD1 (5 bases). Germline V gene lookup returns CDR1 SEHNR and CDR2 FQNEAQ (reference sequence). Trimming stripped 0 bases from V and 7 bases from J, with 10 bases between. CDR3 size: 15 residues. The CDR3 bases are TGTGCCAGCAGCTTAGCGGGACTGAAAAATTCACCCCTCCACTTT. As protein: CASSLAGLKNSPLHF. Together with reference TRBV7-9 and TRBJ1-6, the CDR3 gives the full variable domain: DTGVSQNPRHKITKRGQNVTFRCDPISEHNRLYWYRQTLGQGPEFLTYFQNEAQLEKSRLLSDRFSAERPKGSFSTLEIQRTEQGDSAMYLCASSLAGLKNSPLHFGNGTRLTVT.

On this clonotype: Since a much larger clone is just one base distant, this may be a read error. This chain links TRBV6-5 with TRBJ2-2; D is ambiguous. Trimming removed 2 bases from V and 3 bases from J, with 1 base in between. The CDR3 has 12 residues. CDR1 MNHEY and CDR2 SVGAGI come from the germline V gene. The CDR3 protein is CASSYHTGELFF. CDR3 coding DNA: TGTGCCAGCAGTTACCACACCGGGGAGCTGTTTTTT.

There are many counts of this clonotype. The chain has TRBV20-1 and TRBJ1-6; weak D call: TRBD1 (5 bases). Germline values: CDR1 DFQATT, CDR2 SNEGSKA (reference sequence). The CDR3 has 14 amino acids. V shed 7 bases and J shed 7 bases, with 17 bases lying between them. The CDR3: CSVSQGVKNSPLHF. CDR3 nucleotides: TGCAGTGTCAGCCAGGGTGTGAAGAATTCACCCCTCCACTTT.

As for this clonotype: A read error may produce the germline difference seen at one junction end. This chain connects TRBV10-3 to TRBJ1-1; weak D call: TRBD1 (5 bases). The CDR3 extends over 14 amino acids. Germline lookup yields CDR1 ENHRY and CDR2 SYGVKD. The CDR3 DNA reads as TGTGCCACCAGTGCCGGGGGAACGAACACTGGAGCTTTCTTT. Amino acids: CATSAGGTNTGAFF.

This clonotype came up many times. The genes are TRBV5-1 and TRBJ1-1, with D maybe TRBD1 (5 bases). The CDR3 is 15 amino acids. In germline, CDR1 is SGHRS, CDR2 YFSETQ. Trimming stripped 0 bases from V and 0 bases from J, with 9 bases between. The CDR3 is CASSLGAGLNTEAFF. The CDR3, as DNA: TGCGCCAGCAGCTTGGGGGCAGGGCTGAACACTGAAGCTTTCTTT.

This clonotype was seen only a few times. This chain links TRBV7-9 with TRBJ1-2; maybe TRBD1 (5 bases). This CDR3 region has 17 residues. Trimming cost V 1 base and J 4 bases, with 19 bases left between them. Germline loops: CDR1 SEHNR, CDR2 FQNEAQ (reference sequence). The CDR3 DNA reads TGTGCCAGCAGCTTAGACCGACTAAGGGGACGAGGCTATGGCTACACCTTC. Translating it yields CASSLDRLRGRGYGYTF.

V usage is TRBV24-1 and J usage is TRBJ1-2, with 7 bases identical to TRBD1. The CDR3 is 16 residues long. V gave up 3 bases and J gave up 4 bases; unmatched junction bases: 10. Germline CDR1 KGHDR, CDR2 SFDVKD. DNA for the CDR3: TGTGCCACCAGTGATGCTACAGGGGCGATATTCTATGGCTACACCTTC. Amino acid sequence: CATSDATGAIFYGYTF.

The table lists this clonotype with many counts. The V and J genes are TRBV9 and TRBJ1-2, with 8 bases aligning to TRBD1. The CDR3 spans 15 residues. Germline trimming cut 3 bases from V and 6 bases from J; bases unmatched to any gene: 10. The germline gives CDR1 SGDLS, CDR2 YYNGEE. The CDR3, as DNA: TGTGCCAGCAGCGACGGGACAGGTATAGAGGATGGCTACACCTTC. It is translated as CASSDGTGIEDGYTF.